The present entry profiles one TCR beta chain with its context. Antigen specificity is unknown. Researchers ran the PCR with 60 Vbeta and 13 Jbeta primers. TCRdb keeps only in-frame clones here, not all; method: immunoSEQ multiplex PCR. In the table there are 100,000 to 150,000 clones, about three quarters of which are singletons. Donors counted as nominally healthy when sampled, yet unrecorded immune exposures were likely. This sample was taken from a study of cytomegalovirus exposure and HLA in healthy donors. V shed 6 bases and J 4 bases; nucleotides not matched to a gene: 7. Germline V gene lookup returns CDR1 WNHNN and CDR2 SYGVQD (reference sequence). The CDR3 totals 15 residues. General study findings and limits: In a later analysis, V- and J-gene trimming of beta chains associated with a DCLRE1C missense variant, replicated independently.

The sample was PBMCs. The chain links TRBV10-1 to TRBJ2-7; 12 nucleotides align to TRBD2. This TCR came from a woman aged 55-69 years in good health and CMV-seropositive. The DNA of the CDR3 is TGCGCCAGCAGCCCGCGGACTAGCGGGAATTACGAGCAGTACTTC. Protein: CASSPRTSGNYEQYF.